This T cell receptor (beta chain) was profiled in a study of blood T cells in healthy people across ages (dated by TCRdb to 2013 to 2016). As for the study more broadly: Template switching captured roughly one uniquely barcoded TCR beta cDNA molecule per two T cells in model experiments. Donors were grouped into four age groups: young (average approximately 15 years), middle-aged (39), aged (over 55) and long-lived (less than 85). Age-related changes in TCR beta repertoire diversity were measured in the study by deep sequencing normalized with unique cDNA molecular identifiers. For two donors (one aged 18 to 30 and one aged 80 or older), the study analyzed two additional independent replicas of 1 million unique cDNA reads from the same blood draw. Donors of different ages were randomly distributed across sequencing lanes to avoid experimental bias.

As for this clonotype: No antigen is known for it. A read error is possible here, since a much larger clone lies one base away.

The library was built by means of 5' RACE. The sequencer listed for this sample is Illumina HiSeq 2500. A second PCR of roughly 7 to 12 cycles was run with a J-beta primer mix and a sample-barcoded 5' primer. A unique molecular identifier was introduced onto each TCR beta cDNA molecule by a template-switch 5' adaptor carrying 12 random nucleotides. At least 2.5 million CDR3-containing paired-end reads were obtained from each sample. All of the RNA was converted into first-strand cDNA using the Mint cDNA synthesis kit, with a TRBC-specific oligonucleotide serving as the primer. Following uracil-DNA glycosylase treatment, all cDNA underwent a first 18-cycle PCR with the universal primers M1SS and BC2_uni_R. In the original analysis: Each sample was normalized by randomly selecting 1 million high-quality reads, each carrying a distinct molecular identifier. Instead of being binned into consensus sequences, reads with shared molecular identifiers were discarded. CDR3 identification, clonotype clustering and error correction used MiTCR with a Q25 quality threshold and the strictest error-elimination algorithm. A nonparametric unseen species model with Euler transformation was used to estimate a lower bound on total TCR beta diversity. Starting from the raw public reads, TCRdb applied fastp trimming at Q25, assembled clones with MiXCR and retained in-frame beta chains. Duplicate CDR3 protein sequences are folded into a single record with the most common DNA and genes. The V and J calls here are based on TCRdb, not the publication. Within this sample are 1.5 million to 1.9 million distinct CDR3 sequences, with approximately 43% of them counted one time only. The ten largest clonotypes hold less than 5% of the sample.

What the work shows at the level of the full study, not this receptor alone: The percentage of naive T cells measured by flow cytometry correlated strongly with observed TCR beta diversity. Compared with the aged group, more naive CD4+ T cells, fewer expanded clones and increased TCR diversity were shown by the long-lived group, suggesting age selection. Observed TCR beta diversity per million T cells fell roughly linearly with age, and a significant reduction was already apparent by age around 36. Estimates of total diversity from one million sequenced T cells were regarded as lower bounds and underestimates. Conclusive comparison of naive and antigen-experienced compartments was prevented by the profiling of bulk unsorted PBMCs. Donor CMV infection status was unknown, potentially confounding age-related changes in expanded clonotypes.

According to the germline V gene (reference sequence), CDR1 reads MNHEY and CDR2 reads SMNVEV. Taken from cysteine to phenylalanine, the CDR3 has 15 residues. Just the 45-base CDR3 DNA is kept, in frame starting at base 1. Donors were approximately 42 systemically healthy Caucasian individuals from Russia aged roughly 6 to 90 years. Around 10 milliliters of peripheral blood were collected from each donor into EDTA-treated Vacutainer tubes. PBMCs were isolated by Ficoll-Paque density-gradient centrifugation, with at least 7 million obtained per sample. Total RNA was extracted from PBMCs with Trizol reagent, with at least 6 micrograms obtained per sample. The percentages of naive CD45RAhigh/CD27high T cells were determined by flow cytometry on a PBMC aliquot from every donor.

This clonotype originated in a woman between 18 and 30 years old in good health. The source material was blood. The chain employs TRBV27 and TRBJ1-5; 5 matching bases give a weak D call of TRBD1. This receptor carries the CDR3 CVSSSDQGTNQPQHF. The DNA sequence follows: TGTGTCAGCAGTTCCGATCAGGGTACCAATCAGCCCCAGCATTTT.